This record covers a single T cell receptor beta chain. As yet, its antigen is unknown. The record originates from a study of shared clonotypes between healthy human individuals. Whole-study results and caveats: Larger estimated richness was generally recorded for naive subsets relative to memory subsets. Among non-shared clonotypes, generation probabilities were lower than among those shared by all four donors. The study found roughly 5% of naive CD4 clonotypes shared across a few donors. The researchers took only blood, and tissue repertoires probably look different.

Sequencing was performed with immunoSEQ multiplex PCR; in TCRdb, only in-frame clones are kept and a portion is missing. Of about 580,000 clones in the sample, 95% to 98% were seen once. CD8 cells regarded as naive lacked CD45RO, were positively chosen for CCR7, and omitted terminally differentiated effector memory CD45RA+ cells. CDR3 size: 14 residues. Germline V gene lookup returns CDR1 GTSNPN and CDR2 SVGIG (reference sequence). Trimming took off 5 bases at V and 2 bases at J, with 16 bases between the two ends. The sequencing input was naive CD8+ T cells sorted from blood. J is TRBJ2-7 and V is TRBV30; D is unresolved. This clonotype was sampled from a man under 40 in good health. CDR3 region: CAWCSMSTAYEQYF. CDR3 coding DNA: TGTGCCTGGTGTTCAATGTCCACGGCCTACGAGCAGTACTTC.